The subject of this entry is one T cell receptor beta chain. PCR primers comprised 60 Vbeta and 13 Jbeta primers. Using immunoSEQ multiplex PCR, the repertoire was profiled, and TCRdb retains in-frame clones only, with some absent. Of around 180,000 clones listed, about 80% are singletons. This specimen belongs to a study of cytomegalovirus exposure and HLA in healthy donors. The CDR3 totals 14 residues. Germline V gene sequence: CDR1 SGHNT, CDR2 YENEEA. The V and J ends lost 5 bases and 6 bases, in that order; junction bases with no gene match: 7. This sequence was found in a middle-aged woman in good health and CMV-seronegative. J is TRBJ2-3 and V is TRBV11-3, with 8 positions matching TRBD2. The source material was PBMCs. CDR3 residues: CASSLSGSLDTQYF. The CDR3 bases are TGTGCCAGCAGCCTCAGCGGGAGTCTTGATACGCAGTATTTT. The whole variable domain, filled in from reference TRBV11-3 and TRBJ2-3, reads EAGVVQSPRYKIIEKKQPVAFWCNPISGHNTLYWYLQNLGQGPELLIRYENEEAVDDSQLPKDRFSAERLKGVDSTLKIQPAELGDSAVYLCASSLSGSLDTQYFGPGTRLTVL.